This T cell receptor (beta chain) was sequenced during a study of Ad26.COV2.S vaccination and SARS-CoV-2 variants. Germline CDR1 and CDR2: SEHNR and FQNEAQ (reference sequence). Trimming left V 5 bases short and J 0 bases short, with 11 bases between. The CDR3 covers 15 residues. Indicated treatment: approximately 18 received Ad26.COV2.S at low or high dose, single or two shots; 5 received placebo; per-sample allocation not given. Collection of samples fell on day 63 after the first vaccine or placebo injection. Libraries were prepared by immunoSEQ multiplex PCR; TCRdb keeps only in-frame clonotypes and omits some of them. This table has around 340,000 clones, roughly 90% appearing once.

The chain combines TRBV7-9 with TRBJ1-3; D is undetermined. The sequences come from peripheral blood, collected in a trial of Ad26.COV2.S vaccine versus placebo. The TCR comes from a person aged 18 to 65 who received the Ad26.COV2.S COVID-19 vaccine or a placebo. This CDR3 reads CASSDPESSGNTIYF. The CDR3 DNA is TGTGCCAGCAGCGATCCAGAGAGCTCTGGAAACACCATATATTTT.